This T cell receptor beta chain appears in the sequencing data of a study of naive and memory T cell subsets. This CDR3 has 13 amino acids. Trimming cost V 4 bases and J 5 bases, with 11 bases left between them. Germline assignment: CDR1 SGHAT and CDR2 FQNNGV. Two oligonucleotides, mixed equimolar, formed the beta constant-region primer covering TRBC1 and TRBC2. Four rounds of PCR amplified the ligated cDNA using nested alpha and beta constant-region primers plus SP2. One entry per CDR3 protein, called by TCRdb with MiXCR from the UMI-ligation and nested PCR reads. The data contain 30,000 to 40,000 distinct CDR3 sequences, around 18% of them singletons.

The genes are TRBV11-2 and TRBJ2-5; D unclear. This sequence originates from a human donor in good health. Sequencing was performed on effector memory CD4+ T cells from blood. Stated subset: effector memory, CD45RA- CD27-. The CDR3 nucleotides are TGTGCCAGCAGCTCGACGGTGGGCGAGACCCAGTACTTC. The encoded protein is CASSSTVGETQYF.